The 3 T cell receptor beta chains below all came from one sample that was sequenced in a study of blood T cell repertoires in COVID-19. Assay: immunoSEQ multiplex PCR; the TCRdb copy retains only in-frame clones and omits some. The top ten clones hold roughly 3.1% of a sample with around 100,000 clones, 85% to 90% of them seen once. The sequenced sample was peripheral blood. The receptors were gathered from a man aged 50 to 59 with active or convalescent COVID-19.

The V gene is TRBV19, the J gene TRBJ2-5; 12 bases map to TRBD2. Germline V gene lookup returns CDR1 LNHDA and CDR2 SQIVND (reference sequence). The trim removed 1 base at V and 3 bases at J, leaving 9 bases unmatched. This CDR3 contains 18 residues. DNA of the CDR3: TGTGCCAGTAGTATAGTGGCTAGCGGGGGGGCCTGGGAAGAGACCCAGTACTTC. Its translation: CASSIVASGGAWEETQYF.

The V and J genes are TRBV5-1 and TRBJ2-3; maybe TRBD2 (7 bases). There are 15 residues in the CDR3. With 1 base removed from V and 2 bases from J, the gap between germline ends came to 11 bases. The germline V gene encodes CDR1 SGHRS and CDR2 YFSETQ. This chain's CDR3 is CASSLTGRDTDTQYF. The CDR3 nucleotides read TGCGCCAGCAGCTTGACAGGGAGGGACACAGATACGCAGTATTTT.

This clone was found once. This chain's CDR3 is CASSRDRDPGQPQHF. The CDR3 DNA reads as TGTGCCAGCAGCAGAGACAGGGATCCGGGTCAGCCCCAGCATTTT. V and J are TRBV7-9 and TRBJ1-5, with 7 bases identical to TRBD1. From germline, CDR1 is SEHNR and CDR2 FQNEAQ (reference sequence). The CDR3 runs 15 residues. V shed 5 bases and J 6 bases; nucleotides not matched to a gene: 10.